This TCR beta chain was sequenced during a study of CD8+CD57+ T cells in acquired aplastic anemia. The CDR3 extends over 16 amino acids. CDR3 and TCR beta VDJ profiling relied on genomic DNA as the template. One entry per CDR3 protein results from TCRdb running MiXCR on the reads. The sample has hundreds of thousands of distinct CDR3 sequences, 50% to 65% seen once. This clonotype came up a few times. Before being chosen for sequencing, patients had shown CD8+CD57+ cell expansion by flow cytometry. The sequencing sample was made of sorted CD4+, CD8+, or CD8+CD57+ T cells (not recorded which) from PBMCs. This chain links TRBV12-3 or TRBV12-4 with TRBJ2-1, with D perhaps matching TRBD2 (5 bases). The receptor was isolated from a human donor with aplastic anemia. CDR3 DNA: TGTGCTAGATCCCGTAGACTTGAGGGCACCTACAATGAGCAGTTCTTC. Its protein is CARSRRLEGTYNEQFF.